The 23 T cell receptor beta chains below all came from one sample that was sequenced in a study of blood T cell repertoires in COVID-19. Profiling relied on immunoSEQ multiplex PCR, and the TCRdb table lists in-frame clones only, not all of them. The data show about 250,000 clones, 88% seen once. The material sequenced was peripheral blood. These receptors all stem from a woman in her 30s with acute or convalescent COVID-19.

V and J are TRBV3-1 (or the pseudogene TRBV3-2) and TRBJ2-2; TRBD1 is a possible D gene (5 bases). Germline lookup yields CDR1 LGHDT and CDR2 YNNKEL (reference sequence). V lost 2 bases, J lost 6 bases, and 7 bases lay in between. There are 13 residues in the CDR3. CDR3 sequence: CASSQQGPGELFF. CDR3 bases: TGTGCCAGCAGCCAACAGGGCCCCGGGGAGCTGTTTTTT.

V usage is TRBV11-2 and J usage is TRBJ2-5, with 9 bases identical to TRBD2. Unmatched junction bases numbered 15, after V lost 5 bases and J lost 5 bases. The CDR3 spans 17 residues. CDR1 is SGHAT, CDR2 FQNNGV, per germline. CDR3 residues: CASSIRWGSGSEETQYF. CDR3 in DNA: TGTGCCAGCAGCATTAGGTGGGGTAGCGGGAGTGAGGAGACCCAGTACTTC.

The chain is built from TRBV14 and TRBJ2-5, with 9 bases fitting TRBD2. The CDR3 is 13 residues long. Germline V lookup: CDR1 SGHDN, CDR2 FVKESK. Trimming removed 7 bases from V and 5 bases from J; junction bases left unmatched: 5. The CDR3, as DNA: TGTGCCAGCAAGGGACTAGCTCGTGAGACCCAGTACTTC. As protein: CASKGLARETQYF.

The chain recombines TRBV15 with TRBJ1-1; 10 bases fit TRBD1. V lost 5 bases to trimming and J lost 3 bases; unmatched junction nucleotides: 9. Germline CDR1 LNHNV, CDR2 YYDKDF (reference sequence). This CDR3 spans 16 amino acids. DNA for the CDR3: TGTGCCACCAGCTTGACAGGGGGCGCTTCGGACACTGAAGCTTTCTTT. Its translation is CATSLTGGASDTEAFF.

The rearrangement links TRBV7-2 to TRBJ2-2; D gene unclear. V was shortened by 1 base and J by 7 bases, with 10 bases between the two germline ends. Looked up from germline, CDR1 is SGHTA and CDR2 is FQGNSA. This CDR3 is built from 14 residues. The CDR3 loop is CASSLGWARGELFF. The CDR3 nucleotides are TGTGCCAGCAGCTTAGGCTGGGCTCGCGGGGAGCTGTTTTTT. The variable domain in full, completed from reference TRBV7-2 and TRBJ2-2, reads GAGVSQSPSNKVTEKGKDVELRCDPISGHTALYWYRQSLGQGLEFLIYFQGNSAPDKSGLPSDRFSAERTGGSVSTLTIQRTQQEDSAVYLCASSLGWARGELFFGEGSRLTVL.

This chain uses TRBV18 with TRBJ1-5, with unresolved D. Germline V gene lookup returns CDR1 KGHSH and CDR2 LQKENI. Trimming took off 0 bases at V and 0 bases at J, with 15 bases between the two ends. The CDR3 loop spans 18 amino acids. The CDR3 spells CASSPPVGGIDSNQPQHF. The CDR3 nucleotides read TGTGCCAGCTCACCACCGGTAGGAGGGATCGATAGCAATCAGCCCCAGCATTTT.

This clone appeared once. CDR3 sequence (DNA): TGTGCCATCAGTGTGCGACAGGGGGGTGGCTACACCTTC. Its protein is CAISVRQGGGYTF. This chain uses TRBV10-3 with TRBJ1-2; 9 positions match TRBD1. V was clipped by 4 bases and J by 7 bases; unmatched bases: 4. Germline V CDR1 and CDR2: ENHRY, SYGVKD. The CDR3 runs to 13 residues.

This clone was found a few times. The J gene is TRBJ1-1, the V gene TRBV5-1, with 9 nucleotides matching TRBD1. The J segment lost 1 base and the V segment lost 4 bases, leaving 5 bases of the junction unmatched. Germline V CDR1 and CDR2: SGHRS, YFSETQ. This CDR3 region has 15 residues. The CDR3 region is CASSPRTGENTEAFF. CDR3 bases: TGCGCCAGCAGCCCAAGGACAGGGGAGAACACTGAAGCTTTCTTT.

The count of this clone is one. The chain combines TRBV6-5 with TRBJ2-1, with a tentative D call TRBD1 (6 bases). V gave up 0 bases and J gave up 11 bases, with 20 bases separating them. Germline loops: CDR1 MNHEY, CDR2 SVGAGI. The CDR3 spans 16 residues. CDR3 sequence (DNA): TGTGCCAGCAGTTACTCGAGAGGGCAGGGGACCCTAAAGCAGTTCTTC. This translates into CASSYSRGQGTLKQFF.

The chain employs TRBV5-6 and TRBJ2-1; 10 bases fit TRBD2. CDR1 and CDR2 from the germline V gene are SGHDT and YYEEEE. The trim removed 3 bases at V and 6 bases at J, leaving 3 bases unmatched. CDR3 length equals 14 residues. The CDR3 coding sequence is TGTGCCAGCAGCTCCGCTAGCGGGAGCAATGAGCAGTTCTTC. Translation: CASSSASGSNEQFF.

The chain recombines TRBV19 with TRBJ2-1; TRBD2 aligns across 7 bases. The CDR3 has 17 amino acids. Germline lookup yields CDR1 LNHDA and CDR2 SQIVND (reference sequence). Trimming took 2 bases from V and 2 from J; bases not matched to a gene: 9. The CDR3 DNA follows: TGTGCCAGTAGTATAAAGTCTAGCGGAGGCCCCTACAATGAGCAGTTCTTC. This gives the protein CASSIKSSGGPYNEQFF.

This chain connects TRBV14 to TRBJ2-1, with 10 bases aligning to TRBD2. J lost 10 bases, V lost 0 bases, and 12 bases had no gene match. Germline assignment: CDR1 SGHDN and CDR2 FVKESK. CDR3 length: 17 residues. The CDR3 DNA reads TGTGCCAGCAGCCAAGATAAGTGGCTAGCGGGAGTAAGGGAGCAGTTCTTC. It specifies CASSQDKWLAGVREQFF. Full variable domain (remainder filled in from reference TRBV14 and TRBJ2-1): EAGVTQFPSHSVIEKGQTVTLRCDPISGHDNLYWYRRVMGKEIKFLLHFVKESKQDESGMPNNRFLAERTGGTYSTLKVQPAELEDSGVYFCASSQDKWLAGVREQFFGPGTRLTVL.

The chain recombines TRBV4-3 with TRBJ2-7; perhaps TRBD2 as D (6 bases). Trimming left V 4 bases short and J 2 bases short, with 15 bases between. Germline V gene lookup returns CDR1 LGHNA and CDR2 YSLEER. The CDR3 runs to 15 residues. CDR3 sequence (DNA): TGCGCCAGCAGCCGAGGGACTCAAACGGCCTACGAGCAGTACTTC. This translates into CASSRGTQTAYEQYF.

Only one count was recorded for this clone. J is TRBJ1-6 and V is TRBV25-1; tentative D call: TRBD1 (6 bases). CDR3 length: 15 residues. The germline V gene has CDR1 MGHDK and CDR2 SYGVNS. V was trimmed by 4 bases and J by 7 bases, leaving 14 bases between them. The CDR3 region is CASSGGRGSNSPLHF. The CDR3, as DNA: TGTGCCAGCAGTGGGGGGAGGGGGTCAAATTCACCCCTCCACTTT.

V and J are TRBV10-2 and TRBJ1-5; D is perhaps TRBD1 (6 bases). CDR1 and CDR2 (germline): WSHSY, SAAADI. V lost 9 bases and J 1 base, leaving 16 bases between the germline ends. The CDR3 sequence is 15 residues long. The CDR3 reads CASTSSRGSNQPQHF. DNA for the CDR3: TGCGCCAGTACCTCTAGTAGGGGGAGCAATCAGCCCCAGCATTTT.

CDR3 nucleotides: TGTGCCAGCAGCTTATCCTCGGGAAGCTCTGGAAACACCATATATTTT. Translated, it gives CASSLSSGSSGNTIYF. The V call is TRBV7-8, the J call TRBJ1-3; D ambiguous. Germline V gene data show CDR1 as SGHVS and CDR2 as FQNEAQ. CDR3 size: 16 residues. The ends were cut back, 2 bases at V and 0 bases at J, with 11 bases in the middle.

CDR3: CASSRGLVSYEQYF. Here the CDR3 DNA reads TGTGCCAGCAGCAGAGGACTGGTCTCCTACGAGCAGTACTTC. The J gene is TRBJ2-7, the V gene TRBV7-9, with TRBD2 as a possible D gene (5 bases). Trimming took off 5 bases at V and 0 bases at J, with 11 bases between the two ends. CDR1 is SEHNR and CDR2 is FQNEAQ in the germline V gene (reference sequence). The CDR3 extends over 14 amino acids.

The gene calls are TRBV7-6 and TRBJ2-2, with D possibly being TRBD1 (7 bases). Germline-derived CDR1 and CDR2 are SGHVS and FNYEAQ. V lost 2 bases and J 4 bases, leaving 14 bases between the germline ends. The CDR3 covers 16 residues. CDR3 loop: CASSLSPGGSTGELFF. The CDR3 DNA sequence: TGTGCCAGCAGCTTATCTCCAGGGGGGAGCACCGGGGAGCTGTTTTTT.

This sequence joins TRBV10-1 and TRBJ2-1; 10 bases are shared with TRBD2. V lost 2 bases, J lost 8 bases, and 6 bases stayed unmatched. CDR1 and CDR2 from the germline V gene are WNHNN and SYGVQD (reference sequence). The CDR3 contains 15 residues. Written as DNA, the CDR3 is TGCGCCAGCAGTGAGGCTAGCGGGAGTATCGATGAGCAGTTCTTC. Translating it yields CASSEASGSIDEQFF.

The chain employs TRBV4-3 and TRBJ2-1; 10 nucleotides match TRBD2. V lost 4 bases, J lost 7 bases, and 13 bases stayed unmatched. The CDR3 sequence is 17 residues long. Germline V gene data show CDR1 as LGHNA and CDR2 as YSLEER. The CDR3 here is CASSPELAGGLGNEQFF. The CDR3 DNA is TGCGCCAGCAGCCCCGAATTAGCGGGAGGACTGGGGAATGAGCAGTTCTTC.

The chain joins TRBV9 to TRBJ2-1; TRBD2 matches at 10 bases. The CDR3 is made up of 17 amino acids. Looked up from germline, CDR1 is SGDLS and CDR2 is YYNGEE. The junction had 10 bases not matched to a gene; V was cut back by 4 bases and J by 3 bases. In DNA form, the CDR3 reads TGTGCCAGCAGCCCGGACGCTAGCGGGGGACTCTACAATGAGCAGTTCTTC. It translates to CASSPDASGGLYNEQFF.

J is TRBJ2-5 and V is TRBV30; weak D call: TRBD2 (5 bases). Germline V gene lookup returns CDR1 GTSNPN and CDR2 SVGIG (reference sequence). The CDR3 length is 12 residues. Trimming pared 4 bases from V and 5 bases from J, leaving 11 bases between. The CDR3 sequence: CAWTLGLETQYF. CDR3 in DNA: TGTGCCTGGACTCTTGGACTGGAGACCCAGTACTTC.

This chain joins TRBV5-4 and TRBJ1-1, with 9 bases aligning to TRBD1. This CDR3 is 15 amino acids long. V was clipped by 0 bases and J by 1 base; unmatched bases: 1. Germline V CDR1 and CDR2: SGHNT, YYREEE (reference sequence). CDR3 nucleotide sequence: TGTGCCAGCAGCTTGGACAGGGGGCAGAACACTGAAGCTTTCTTT. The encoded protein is CASSLDRGQNTEAFF.